The source of this TCR beta chain is a study of blood T cell repertoires in COVID-19. Overall study context: COVID-19 samples from acute and convalescent phases originated in the United States, Italy and Spain.

V lost 2 bases and J 6 bases, leaving 28 bases between the germline ends. There are 19 residues in the CDR3. This clone has a single count. Participants, roughly 18 to 89 years old, spanned fewer than 30 US areas. Recovered participants had two consecutive negative NP/OP PCR tests, healthcare professional clearance, or symptom resolution. Original processing methods: Amplifying reference gene primers gave estimates of nucleated cell counts. Measured with immunoSEQ multiplex PCR; TCRdb has only the in-frame clones, and not every one. V and J calls and clone size come straight from that table; D and trimming were deduced from the DNA. This sample yields under 150,000 clones, of which roughly 80% are seen a single time; roughly 6.2% belongs to the top ten.

V and J are TRBV6-7 and TRBJ1-2, with D tentatively TRBD1 (5 bases). TRBV6-7 is treated as an ORF (open reading frame) with a function not yet certain. The sequencing sample was made of PBMCs or T cells enriched from blood (not recorded which). This clonotype originated in a woman in her thirties or forties who had recovered from COVID-19. The CDR3 protein is CASSYPRGHLSRISNGYTF. The DNA for the CDR3 is TGTGCCAGCAGTTACCCACGAGGACACCTTAGTAGAATATCTAATGGCTACACCTTC.